This T cell receptor (beta chain) emerged from a study of OX40 agonist ivuxolimab in advanced cancers. Per the germline V gene, CDR1 is SEHNR and CDR2 is FQNEAQ (reference sequence). V dropped 5 bases and J dropped 4 bases, with 14 bases sitting between them. CDR3 length: 14 amino acids. Sequenced by immunoSEQ multiplex PCR; TCRdb stores in-frame clones only, minus some. This table has approximately 94,000 clones, 84% appearing once. The source material was CD4+ or CD8+ T cells sorted from blood, sampled in a trial of the OX40 agonist ivuxolimab. The chain carries TRBV7-9 and TRBJ1-1; D uncertain. This TCR came from an adult with an advanced solid tumor such as melanoma, head and neck, liver or kidney cancer. The CDR3 coding sequence is TGTGCCAGCAGCCGCCCGGGGAGAAGCACTGAAGCTTTCTTT. As protein: CASSRPGRSTEAFF.